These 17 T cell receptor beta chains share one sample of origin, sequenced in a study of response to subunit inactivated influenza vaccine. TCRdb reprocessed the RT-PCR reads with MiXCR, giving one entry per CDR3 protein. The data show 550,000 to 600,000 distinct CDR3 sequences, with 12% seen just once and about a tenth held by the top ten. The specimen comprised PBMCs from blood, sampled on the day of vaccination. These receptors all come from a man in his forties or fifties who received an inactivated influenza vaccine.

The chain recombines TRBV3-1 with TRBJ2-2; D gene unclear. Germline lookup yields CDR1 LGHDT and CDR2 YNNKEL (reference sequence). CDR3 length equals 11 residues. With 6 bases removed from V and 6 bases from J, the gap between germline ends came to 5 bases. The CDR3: CASRSAGELFF. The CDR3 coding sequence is TGTGCCAGCAGATCGGCCGGGGAGCTGTTTTTT.

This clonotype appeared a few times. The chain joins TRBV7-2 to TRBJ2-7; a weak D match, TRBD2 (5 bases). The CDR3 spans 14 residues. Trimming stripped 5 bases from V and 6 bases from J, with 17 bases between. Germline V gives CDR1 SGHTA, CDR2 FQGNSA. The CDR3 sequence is CASSTRAGNSEQYF. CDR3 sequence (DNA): TGTGCCAGCAGCACCCGGGCCGGGAATTCCGAGCAGTACTTC.

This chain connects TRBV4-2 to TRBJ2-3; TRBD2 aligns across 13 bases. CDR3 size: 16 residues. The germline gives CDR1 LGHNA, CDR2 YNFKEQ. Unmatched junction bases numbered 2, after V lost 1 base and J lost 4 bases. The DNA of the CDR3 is TGTGCCAGCAGCCAAGTACTAGCGGGAGGGGCAGATACGCAGTATTTT. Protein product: CASSQVLAGGADTQYF.

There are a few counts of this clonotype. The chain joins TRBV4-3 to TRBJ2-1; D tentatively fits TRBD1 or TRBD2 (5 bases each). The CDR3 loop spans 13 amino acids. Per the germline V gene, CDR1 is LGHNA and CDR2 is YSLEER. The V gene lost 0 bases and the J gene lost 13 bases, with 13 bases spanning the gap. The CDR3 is CASSQDSMGRQFF. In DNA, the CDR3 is TGCGCCAGCAGCCAAGACTCTATGGGACGTCAGTTCTTC.

The CDR3 region has the DNA TGTGCCAGCAGCCACAATCGTCCGGGGGAGACGCAGTATTTT. Amino acid sequence: CASSHNRPGETQYF. The chain carries TRBV14 and TRBJ2-3, with D maybe TRBD2 (6 bases). Per the germline V gene, CDR1 is SGHDN and CDR2 is FVKESK. This CDR3 is built from 14 residues. The V end lost 3 bases, the J end lost 9 bases, and 16 bases lay between the germline ends.

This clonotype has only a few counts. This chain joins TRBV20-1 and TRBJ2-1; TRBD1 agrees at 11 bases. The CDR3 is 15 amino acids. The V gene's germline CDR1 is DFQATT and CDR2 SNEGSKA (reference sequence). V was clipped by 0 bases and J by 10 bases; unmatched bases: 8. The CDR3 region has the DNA TGCAGTGCTAGAGACTCCGGGACAGGGGGGGACGAGCAGTTCTTC. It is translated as CSARDSGTGGDEQFF.

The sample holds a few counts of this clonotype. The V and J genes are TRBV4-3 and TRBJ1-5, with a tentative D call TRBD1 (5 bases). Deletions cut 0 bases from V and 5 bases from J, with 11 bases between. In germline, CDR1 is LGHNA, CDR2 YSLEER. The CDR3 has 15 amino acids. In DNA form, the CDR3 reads TGCGCCAGCAGCCAAGATACGGGGGAGTATCAGCCCCAGCATTTT. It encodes CASSQDTGEYQPQHF.

CDR3 in amino acids: CSARDFQGLAGVASTDTQYF. Written as DNA, the CDR3 is TGCAGTGCTAGAGATTTTCAAGGACTAGCGGGAGTTGCTAGCACAGATACGCAGTATTTT. J is TRBJ2-3 and V is TRBV20-1; 13 positions agree with TRBD2. The CDR3 runs 20 residues. J lost 0 bases, V lost 0 bases, and 12 bases had no gene match. The V gene's germline CDR1 is DFQATT and CDR2 SNEGSKA (reference sequence).

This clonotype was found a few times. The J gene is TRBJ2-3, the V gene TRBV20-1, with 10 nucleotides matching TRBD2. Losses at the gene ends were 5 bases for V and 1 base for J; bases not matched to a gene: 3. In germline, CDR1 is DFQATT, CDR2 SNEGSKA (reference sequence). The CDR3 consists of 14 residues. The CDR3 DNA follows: TGCAGTGCTTTTAGCGGGGGGCGCACAGATACGCAGTATTTT. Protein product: CSAFSGGRTDTQYF.

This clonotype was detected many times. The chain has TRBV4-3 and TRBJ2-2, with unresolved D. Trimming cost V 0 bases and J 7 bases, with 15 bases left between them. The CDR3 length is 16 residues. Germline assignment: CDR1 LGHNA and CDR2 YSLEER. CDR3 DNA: TGCGCCAGCAGCCAAGATGGGATTCGGGTGCACGGGGAGCTGTTTTTT. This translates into CASSQDGIRVHGELFF.

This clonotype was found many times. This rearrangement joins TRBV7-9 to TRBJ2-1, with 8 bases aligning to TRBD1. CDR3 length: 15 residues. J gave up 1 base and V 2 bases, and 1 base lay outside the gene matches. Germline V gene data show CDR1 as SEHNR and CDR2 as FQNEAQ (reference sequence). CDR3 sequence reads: CASSLYRGSYNEQFF. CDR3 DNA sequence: TGTGCCAGCAGCTTATACAGGGGGTCCTACAATGAGCAGTTCTTC.

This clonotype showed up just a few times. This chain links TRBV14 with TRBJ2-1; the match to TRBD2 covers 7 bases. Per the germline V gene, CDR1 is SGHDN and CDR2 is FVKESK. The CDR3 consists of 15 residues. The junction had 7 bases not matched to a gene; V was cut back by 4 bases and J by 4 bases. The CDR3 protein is CASSLWGGFYNEQFF. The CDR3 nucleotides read TGTGCCAGCAGCCTCTGGGGGGGGTTTTACAATGAGCAGTTCTTC.

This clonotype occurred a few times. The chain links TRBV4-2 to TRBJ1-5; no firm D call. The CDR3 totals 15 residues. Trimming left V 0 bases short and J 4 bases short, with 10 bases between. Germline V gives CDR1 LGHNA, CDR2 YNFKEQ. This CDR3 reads CASSQEGTRNQPQHF. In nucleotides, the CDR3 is TGTGCCAGCAGCCAAGAGGGTACAAGGAATCAGCCCCAGCATTTT.

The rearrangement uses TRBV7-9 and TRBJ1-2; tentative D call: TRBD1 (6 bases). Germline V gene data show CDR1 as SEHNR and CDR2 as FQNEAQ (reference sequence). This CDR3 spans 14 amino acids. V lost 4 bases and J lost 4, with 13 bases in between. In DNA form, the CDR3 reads TGTGCCAGCAGCTCCCGGACAGCTCTCTATGGCTACACCTTC. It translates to CASSSRTALYGYTF.

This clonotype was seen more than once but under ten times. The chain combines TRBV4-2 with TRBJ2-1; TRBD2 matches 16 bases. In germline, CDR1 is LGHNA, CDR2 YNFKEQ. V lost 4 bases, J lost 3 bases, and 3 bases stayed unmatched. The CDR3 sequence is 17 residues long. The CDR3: CASSRGLAGGDYNEQFF. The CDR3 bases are TGTGCCAGCAGCCGGGGACTAGCGGGAGGGGACTACAATGAGCAGTTCTTC.

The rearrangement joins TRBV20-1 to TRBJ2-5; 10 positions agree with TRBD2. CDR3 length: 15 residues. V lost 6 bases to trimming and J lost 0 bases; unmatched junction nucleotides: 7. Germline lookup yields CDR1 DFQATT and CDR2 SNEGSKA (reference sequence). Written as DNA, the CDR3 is TGCAGTGCCCCTCGGACTAGCGGCTACCAAGAGACCCAGTACTTC. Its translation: CSAPRTSGYQETQYF.

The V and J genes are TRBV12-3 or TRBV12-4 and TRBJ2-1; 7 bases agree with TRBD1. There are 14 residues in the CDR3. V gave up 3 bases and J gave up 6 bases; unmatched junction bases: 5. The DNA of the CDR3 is TGTGCCAGCAGTTTGCAACAGGGGAGCAATGAGCAGTTCTTC. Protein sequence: CASSLQQGSNEQFF.